A single sample is the source of the 5 T cell receptor beta chains below, sequenced in a study of T-cell memory formation after mild COVID-19. TCRdb re-called the 5' RACE reads with MiXCR, one entry per CDR3 protein. The data show 200,000 or so distinct CDR3 sequences, around 17% seen once. The sequenced material came from PBMCs or a T cell subset sorted from them (not recorded which). Receptors originate from an adult woman who had mild COVID-19 (a few samples of this study predate the infection). Cell type and time point are not known.

This clonotype was seen only a few times. This chain uses TRBV7-9 with TRBJ2-3; no firm D call. V shed 5 bases and J shed 7 bases, with 10 bases lying between them. Germline assignment: CDR1 SEHNR and CDR2 FQNEAQ (reference sequence). The CDR3 length is 12 residues. The chain's CDR3 is CASSDGRYTQYF. DNA for the CDR3: TGTGCCAGCAGCGACGGACGTTATACGCAGTATTTT.

Only a few counts were recorded for this clonotype. The chain couples TRBV5-1 to TRBJ2-2, with TRBD1 identical over 8 bases. The CDR3 covers 14 residues. Germline-derived CDR1 and CDR2 are SGHRS and YFSETQ. The V and J ends lost 4 bases and 7 bases, in that order; junction bases with no gene match: 6. CDR3 region: CASSPTGDHGELFF. CDR3 DNA sequence: TGCGCCAGCAGCCCGACAGGGGATCACGGGGAGCTGTTTTTT.

This clonotype has more than one count but fewer than ten. The CDR3 DNA sequence: TGTGCCAGCAGTTTTTCGGGAGGGCCGAAAGAGACCCAGTACTTC. Protein product: CASSFSGGPKETQYF. This chain links TRBV12-3 or TRBV12-4 with TRBJ2-5; 8 bases map to TRBD2. There are 15 residues in the CDR3. The V segment lost 3 bases and the J segment 3 bases; nucleotides outside the gene matches: 6.

The chain links TRBV20-1 to TRBJ2-3; TRBD2 matches 10 bases. Per the germline V gene, CDR1 is DFQATT and CDR2 is SNEGSKA (reference sequence). The CDR3 covers 14 residues. J was trimmed by 3 bases and V by 3 bases; bases with no gene match: 3. CDR3: CSARPSGRTDTQYF. The CDR3 nucleotides are TGCAGTGCTAGGCCTAGCGGGAGAACAGATACGCAGTATTTT.

This clonotype has more than one count but fewer than ten. The chain links TRBV10-3 to TRBJ2-7, with unresolved D. The CDR3 spans 15 residues. Trimming pared 4 bases from V and 3 bases from J, leaving 16 bases between. Germline V lookup: CDR1 ENHRY, CDR2 SYGVKD. CDR3 region: CAISGARNTNYEQYF. The CDR3 DNA follows: TGTGCCATCAGTGGTGCACGGAACACAAACTACGAGCAGTACTTC.